The 7 T cell receptor beta chains reported below all come from one sample, sequenced in a study of CD8 T cells in Susac syndrome. With random hexamers, 0.5 to 1 ug RNA was reverse transcribed. One entry per CDR3 protein, called by TCRdb with MiXCR from the immunoSEQ multiplex PCR reads. The sample contains hundreds of thousands of distinct CDR3 sequences, around 83% of which appear only once. Input material: CD8+ T cells from PBMCs. These receptors all come from a human donor with multiple sclerosis.

The chain employs TRBV5-4 and TRBJ1-2; a weak D match, TRBD1 (5 bases). The CDR3 sequence is 16 residues long. Deletions cut 0 bases from V and 4 bases from J, with 16 bases between. Per germline, CDR1 SGHNT and CDR2 YYREEE (reference sequence). CDR3 residues: CASSLARDVPRYGYTF. The CDR3 DNA reads as TGTGCCAGCAGCTTGGCTCGGGACGTTCCCCGCTATGGCTACACCTTC.

This clonotype was picked up one time. The chain carries TRBV27 and TRBJ1-2; 7 bases align to TRBD1. This CDR3 contains 14 residues. V lost 2 bases to trimming and J lost 7 bases; unmatched junction nucleotides: 7. CDR1 and CDR2 (germline): MNHEY, SMNVEV (reference sequence). The CDR3, as DNA: TGTGCCAGCAGTTTACAAGGGGGCGCGCTTGGCTACACCTTC. This codes for CASSLQGGALGYTF.

V is TRBV20-1 and J is TRBJ1-4; D is possibly TRBD1 (5 bases). This CDR3 has 18 residues. CDR1 and CDR2 (germline): DFQATT, SNEGSKA (reference sequence). The V and J ends lost 2 bases and 5 bases respectively, with 24 bases between them. CDR3 residues: CSARMQGNTLGENEKLFF. As DNA, the CDR3 is TGCAGTGCTAGAATGCAGGGTAACACTCTGGGGGAGAATGAAAAACTGTTTTTT.

This clonotype was recorded only once. The chain recombines TRBV28 with TRBJ2-7; D uncertain. This CDR3 spans 11 amino acids. Deletions cut 9 bases from V and 5 bases from J, with 11 bases between. Germline V lookup: CDR1 MDHEN, CDR2 SYDVKM. CDR3 region: CASQFSNEQYF. The CDR3 nucleotides are TGTGCCAGTCAGTTTTCCAACGAGCAGTACTTC.

The genes are TRBV20-1 and TRBJ2-7; 8 bases are a match to TRBD1. The CDR3 runs to 14 residues. V lost 0 bases, J lost 6 bases, and 7 bases stayed unmatched. CDR1 and CDR2 from the germline V gene are DFQATT and SNEGSKA (reference sequence). The CDR3, as DNA: TGCAGTGCTAGAGATCGGACAGGGTTGGGCGAGCAGTACTTC. Its translation is CSARDRTGLGEQYF.

This chain links TRBV27 with TRBJ1-1; possibly TRBD1 for D (5 bases). With 3 bases removed from V and 1 base from J, the gap between germline ends came to 15 bases. The CDR3 is 16 residues long. From germline, CDR1 is MNHEY and CDR2 SMNVEV (reference sequence). The CDR3 region is CASSFKGRFTNTEAFF. CDR3 bases: TGTGCCAGCAGTTTTAAGGGGCGCTTCACGAACACTGAAGCTTTCTTT.

The gene calls are TRBV12-3 or TRBV12-4 and TRBJ2-1, with 10 bases fitting TRBD2. The CDR3 contains 18 residues. V shed 2 bases, J shed 8 bases, and the junction held 15 bases outside the gene matches. The CDR3 sequence: CASSLNGLAGEYPHEQFF. The CDR3, as DNA: TGTGCCAGCAGTTTAAATGGGCTAGCGGGAGAATATCCCCATGAGCAGTTCTTC.